These T cell receptor beta chains were read from a single sample in a study of blood T cells in healthy people across ages. TCRdb reprocessed the 5' RACE reads with MiXCR, giving one entry per CDR3 protein. The table lists about 670,000 distinct CDR3 sequences, around 50% of them singletons. The sample consisted of blood. The source is an elderly woman in good health. The CDR3 runs from the conserved cysteine through the conserved F or W. The order of the fields is V gene, J gene, CDR3 protein.

TRBV11-2,TRBJ1-2,CASSLDLTGGHGYTF
TRBV5-1,TRBJ2-7,CASSLAAVSYEQYF
TRBV10-3,TRBJ1-1,CAISDARQNTEAFF
TRBV29-1,TRBJ2-1,CSGQIGLQGTYNEQFF
TRBV6-2/TRBV6-3,TRBJ2-1,CATTGTPGQHNEQFF
TRBV7-9,TRBJ1-1,CASSLVENTEAFF
TRBV28,-,CASSLGQGWGYNEQYF
TRBV7-9,TRBJ1-1,CASSSGPRAEAFF
TRBV7-2,TRBJ2-6,CASSPRTANSGANVLTF
TRBV9,TRBJ2-3,CASSVVGRAGDTQYF
TRBV30,TRBJ2-7,CAWSIGTGFYEQYF
TRBV5-1,TRBJ1-1,CASSPDPDRVTEAFF
TRBV6-5,TRBJ1-1,CASSYKGDEAFF
TRBV27,TRBJ2-2,CASSHRLAGGPITGELFF
TRBV4-2,TRBJ2-4,CASSQGVETSENIQYF
TRBV7-2,TRBJ2-1,CASSSQGAVYNEQFF
TRBV5-1,TRBJ2-7,CASSGGTAYEQYF